This T cell receptor (beta chain) was documented in a study of cytomegalovirus exposure and HLA in healthy donors (dated by TCRdb to 2016 to 2017). About the study as a whole: An earlier analysis of some 600 of the donors reported 276 Gb of sequence data and approximately 120 million unique TCR beta sequences obtained from about 179 million T cells. Both class I and class II loci were covered by HLA typing, at four-digit resolution. To study patterns of TCR occurrence, a later analysis re-analyzed previously published TCR beta repertoires from 600 to 750 donors and added high-resolution HLA genotyping. The study aimed to test whether signatures of past pathogen exposure could be identified by cataloging public T cell receptors. To predict cytomegalovirus infection status, the study brought together high-throughput TCR immunosequencing, statistical association of individual TCRs with disease status, and machine learning. An early release covering roughly 600 HLA-typed donors comprised 250 to 350 gigabases of sequencing data and approximately 80 million unique TCR sequences. An earlier analysis of 587 of the donors used high-throughput TCR beta sequencing to judge whether each TCR beta V gene segment behaved as functional or pseudogenic. Roughly five DR-DQ haplotypes were handled as single units for association and clustering because linkage in the cohort was strong. Among the roughly 390 genotyped donors, approximately 77% belonged to the genetic ancestry cluster associated with self-reported Caucasian donors. In a later genetic analysis, genome-wide SNP genotypes for about three fifths of the roughly 670 donors were used, and that subset was treated as a discovery cohort. In the later analysis, no new phenotypic data were used to find candidate immune exposures; instead, reliance was placed on TCR beta sequences and their occurrence across donors. The number of donors typed differed by locus, with 629-630 for A, B, C, DRB1 and DQB1, more than 500 for DQA1, 600 to 610 for DPA1, and around 450 for DPB1. Using immunosequencing, the study profiled T cell repertoires from around 680 subjects and related those repertoires to cytomegalovirus serostatus. All discovery cohort repertoires had been generated using a single sequencing platform. On average, 235,054 unique TCR beta nucleotide sequences were sequenced per donor among about 400 genotyped donors of the cohort, with 15% to 20% of those sequences being non-productive. Along with the roughly 700-subject first cohort, a separate validation cohort of roughly 110 different subjects was used. Alongside the repertoire data, information on donor age, sex, ethnicity and CMV serostatus was compiled.

This clone was counted at least ten times. Its specific antigen is unknown. Within one base of it there is no much larger clone, and no base qualities were kept. The cohort was made up of 500 to 800 healthy bone marrow donors. Cohort members were all nominally healthy when sampled, although unrecorded immune exposures were likely present. The donor tested CMV seropositive, placing the donor among the roughly 300 seropositive members of the cohort. A peripheral blood sample was provided by each donor, and peripheral blood mononuclear cells were used for TCR beta sequencing. Genomic DNA was extracted from the blood cell samples with the Qiagen DNeasy Blood Extraction Kit. CDR1 and CDR2, per the germline V gene, are SGHRS and YFSETQ. The trim is 3 bases for V and 5 bases for J, with a gap of 9 bases between the germline ends. Spanning cysteine to phenylalanine, the CDR3 consists of 13 amino acids. Only the CDR3 part of the read is kept: 39 bases, read in frame from the first base.

Libraries were made using the immunoSEQ multiplex PCR assay. For the multiplex PCR, a mixture combining 60 forward primers for TCR Vbeta segments and 13 reverse primers for TCR Jbeta segments was used. The CDR3 region of rearranged TCR beta genes was amplified from genomic DNA by a multiplex PCR assay. The Illumina HiSeq System was used to sequence the amplified TCR beta libraries as 87-base-pair reads. The paper's processing steps were these. In a later analysis, roughly 80 million unique TCR beta chains were counted across the roughly 700 repertoires, and around 10 million of these chains were shared by at least two donors. A nearest-neighbor algorithm error-corrected the raw reads and collapsed the reads into unique sequences, merging closely related sequences to remove PCR and sequencing errors. To assign V, D and J gene segments, CDR3 sequences were aligned to IMGT reference sequences. Each retained sequence needed at least a six-nucleotide match to both a V gene segment and a J gene segment. A rearrangement was called productive if the CDR3 had no stop codons and remained in frame with V and J, and every other rearrangement was called non-productive. Following IMGT convention, CDR3 was defined as the stretch from the second conserved V-encoded cysteine up to the conserved J-encoded phenylalanine. The earlier analysis of fewer than 700 of the donors excluded sequences that lacked an unambiguous match to a single V gene segment. In an earlier analysis of a few hundred of the donors, a V segment was called functional when productive rearrangements were above 56.7%, and segregating when the standard deviation between donors exceeded 5%. A statistical classification framework was built for diagnosing cytomegalovirus status from the catalog of TCR beta chain sequences. V and J gene assignment, in a later analysis, came from comparing TCR nucleotide sequences with IMGT/GENE-DB human TR gene sequences. A later analysis assigned CDR3 sequences and most-parsimonious VDJ recombination scenarios with the TCRdist pipeline. A later analysis defined each TCR beta chain by its CDR3 amino acid sequence plus V-gene family, and excluded reads lacking a unique V-gene family. As a way to deal with suspected cross-contamination and a sequencing artifact, a later analysis dropped under 600 nucleotide sequences that were highly shared and had low generation probability. In a later analysis, a clonal expansion index was calculated for each public chain from normalized within-repertoire ranks of inferred template counts. In a later analysis, generation probabilities were computed with a VDJ recombination model fitted to out-of-frame rearrangements, and the resulting probabilities were checked against IGoR. Hypergeometric tests were used in a later analysis to score TCR-TCR, TCR-HLA and TCR-CMV co-occurrence, with a repertoire-size bias correction applied to the TCR pairs. In a later analysis, false discovery rates were estimated by permuting HLA or CMV assignments 20 times. A later analysis grouped co-occurring TCRs with DBSCAN, adding TCRdist sequence similarity when clustering within HLA-allele-positive subsets. Co-occurrence clustering excluded repertoires with fewer than 30,000 or more than 120,000 public chains, plus five with anomalous nucleotide sharing. The immuneACCESS repertoire file appears here via TCRdb, limited to in-frame rearrangements. These files lack a portion of the clones; in checked studies, under half of the deficit traces to unresolved V genes, and the cause of the others is not known. V and J calls and clone size are given by that table; D and trimming were obtained from the DNA. In all, the sample holds about 110,000 clones, and around 70% of those were seen once. The ten largest clones capture 11% of the sample.

On the study overall, not on this receptor specifically: In a later analysis, several top co-occurrence clusters were reported to appear linked to parvovirus B19, influenza, CMV and Epstein-Barr virus. According to a later genetic analysis, donors in an Asian-associated ancestry cluster had fewer N-insertions in productive TCRs than the roughly 660-donor mean. The authors suggested that the approach could potentially be generalized to other disease states and immunological phenotypes. The only immune exposure information available for the cohort was CMV serostatus. Assigning TCR associations to individual alleles was difficult when HLA alleles, especially DR and DQ, strongly co-occurred. In this cohort, only TCR beta chains were sequenced, and detectable features were limited by the absence of alpha or paired-chain data. Because HLA typing was unavailable for some donors at each locus, only the typed subset was used in association tests. Across donors, most TCR sequences were observed very rarely, whereas some public TCRs were present in many individuals. Roughly uniform sequencing depth across donors was assumed in presence/absence analyses, although this assumption may not hold. Correlated functional status among segregating V segments might be attributable to linkage disequilibrium, but an unknown experimental factor could not be ruled out. A cluster of highly shared sequence variants was judged likely to represent a technical artifact of the sequencing pipeline. The classifier was reported to diagnose cytomegalovirus status with high specificity and sensitivity in both the original cohort and the validation cohort. In vitro tests confirmed that a few of the cytomegalovirus-associated TCR beta chains recognize cytomegalovirus antigens. A total of about 150 TCR beta chains were listed by the study as associated with cytomegalovirus. An association between a missense DCLRE1C variant and V-gene and J-gene trimming of TCR beta chains was found in a later genetic analysis and replicated in an independent cohort. Some IMGT-functional V segments, including TRBV6-2 and TRBV6-3, could not be distinguished by the 87-base-pair reads and were therefore excluded. Because counts were too low, some 16 rarely observed V segments, including chromosome 9 orphons, were excluded from the earlier analysis of several hundred of the donors. In a later analysis, most CMV-associated TCR beta chains were found to appear HLA-restricted, with HLA associations seemingly driven largely by CMV exposure. A later analysis found that TCR association rates varied across HLA loci, with DRB1 alleles showing the most associated TCRs and HLA-C alleles the fewest. In an earlier analysis of around 500 of the donors, most TCR beta V segments appeared in productive rearrangements about 90% or about 30% of the time, broadly matching IMGT annotations. A further reported finding was that TCR beta sequences accurately predicted the HLA-A and HLA-B alleles for most subjects in the first cohort. A later analysis found that HLA-associated TCR beta chains were more clonally expanded and had lower generation probabilities than equally common non-associated chains. In a later analysis, some 18,000 TCR beta sequences were associated with specific HLA alleles at a false discovery rate of 0.05.

The TCR sequence derives from a man between 35 and 55 years old in good health and CMV-seropositive. The sequence is built from TRBV5-1 and TRBJ1-5; tentative D gene TRBD1, with 6 bases matching. Sequenced: PBMCs. This receptor carries the CDR3 CASSSNRDQPQHF. The bases are TGCGCCAGCAGCTCTAACAGGGATCAGCCCCAGCATTTT.